This TCR beta chain was identified during a study of T cell responses to AZD1222 COVID-19 vaccine. In the study overall: Second-dose groups at about 4 or about 12 weeks were pooled.

Points from the study as a whole: Donors, mostly white British, included more females; clonal diversity was possibly underestimated. Only six AZD1222 recipients tested seropositive at baseline.

The CDR3 extends over 15 amino acids. Germline values: CDR1 LNHDA, CDR2 SQIVND (reference sequence). V shed 3 bases and J shed 3 bases, with 14 bases lying between them. Of note for this clone: As yet, its antigen is unknown.

Clones were read by immunoSEQ multiplex PCR, and TCRdb kept only the in-frame ones, dropping some. The sample lists 25,000 to 35,000 clones, 80% to 95% seen once, with 45% in the top ten. The J gene is TRBJ1-1, the V gene TRBV19, with unresolved D. The origin of this receptor is an adult in good health. The sequenced sample was peripheral blood, obtained on day 0 of AZD1222 vaccination. As DNA, the CDR3 is TGTGCCAGTAGTATTGGTTCTGTGGCGCACACTGAAGCTTTCTTT. The encoded protein is CASSIGSVAHTEAFF.